Listed below are T cell receptor beta chains from one sample, sequenced in a study of cytomegalovirus exposure and HLA in healthy donors. Repertoires were generated with immunoSEQ multiplex PCR, while TCRdb's copy carries only in-frame clones and drops some. The repertoire includes 120,000 to 150,000 clones, around 81% of them detected once, and about 6.8% sits in the top ten. Sequenced sample: PBMCs. These receptors were collected from a man aged 40-49 years in good health and CMV-seropositive. CDR3s leave out the opening cysteine and the closing phenylalanine or tryptophan. Each record gives: V gene, CDR3 protein.

>TRBV27
ASSLSAPDRGNQPQH
>TRBV27
ASSLGGGGFYGYT
>TRBV4-3
ASRQGLQETQY
>TRBV29-1
SVRQPGFYEQY
>TRBV29-1
SVERRNGYT
>TRBV7-2
ASSLDSYTDTQY
>TRBV6-5
ASTGQGASLGQMF
>TRBV28
ASSGGGLGSNSPLH
>TRBV27
ASTTRQGPPNYGYT
>TRBV10-2
ASNPGVYEQY
>TRBV19
ASSEHLNTEAF
>TRBV9
ASSPRFDRLSYEQY
>TRBV7-9
ASSLVQGNEKLF
>TRBV6-5
ASRGTVAYEQY
>TRBV2
ASSVEGNYGYT
>TRBV7-2
ASSHGWAEMNTEAF
>TRBV7-8
ASSLVVGGYEQY
>TRBV5-1
ASSFPSGASNTGELF
>TRBV2
ASTGGSSYNEQF
>TRBV6-6
ASRLQGKKGTDTQY
>TRBV5-1
ASSLTGHDEQY
>TRBV5-4
ASSLGPYQPQH